This entry features one T cell receptor (beta chain) sequence. The V end lost 0 bases, the J end lost 7 bases, and 16 bases lay between the germline ends. The CDR3 consists of 16 residues. In germline, CDR1 is LNHDA, CDR2 SQIVND (reference sequence). This sample is part of a study of T cells in Graves' hyperthyroidism and ophthalmopathy. TCR beta CDR3 regions were amplified from RNA. HTBI primers were used for first-round RT-PCR of the TCR CDR3. TCRdb independently ran MiXCR on the multiplex PCR reads; one entry per CDR3 protein. The table lists around 280,000 distinct CDR3 sequences, roughly 13% of them singletons.

The chain uses TRBV19 and TRBJ1-5, with D hard to call. The material sequenced was blood. The TCR was taken from a woman aged 40-49 years with Graves' hyperthyroidism. The CDR3 here is CASSIDPRRVFQPQHF. The CDR3 DNA reads as TGTGCCAGTAGTATAGATCCCAGGCGGGTGTTCCAGCCCCAGCATTTT.